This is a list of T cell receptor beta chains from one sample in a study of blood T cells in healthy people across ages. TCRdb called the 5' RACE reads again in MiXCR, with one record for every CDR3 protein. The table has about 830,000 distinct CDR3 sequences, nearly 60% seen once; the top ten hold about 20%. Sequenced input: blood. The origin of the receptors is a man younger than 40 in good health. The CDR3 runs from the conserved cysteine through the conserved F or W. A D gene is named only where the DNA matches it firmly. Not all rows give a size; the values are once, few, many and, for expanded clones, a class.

TGCGCCAGCAGCTTGCAGGGATTTGACTATGGCTACACCTTC	CASSLQGFDYGYTF	TRBJ1-2	-	-	TRBV5-1
TGCGCCAGCAGCTTGGTCTCTGGGCCGGAGACCCAGTACTTC	CASSLVSGPETQYF	TRBJ2-5	-	-	TRBV5-1
TGTGCCACCAGCAGAGGTGCGGACTCGGACAGCTCCTACAATGAGCAGTTCTTC	CATSRGADSDSSYNEQFF	TRBJ2-1	few	-	TRBV15
TGTGCCAGCAGCACCCCGGGGCCAATAAACATTCAGTACTTC	CASSTPGPINIQYF	TRBJ2-4	-	-	TRBV4-2
TGTGCCATCAGCGGGGGGGATTACGAGCAGTACTTC	CAISGGDYEQYF	TRBJ2-7	-	TRBD2	TRBV10-3
TGTGCCAGCAGCCAAACCGGGACTAGCGTGAGGGAGACCCAGTACTTC	CASSQTGTSVRETQYF	TRBJ2-5	-	TRBD2	TRBV5-4
TGTGCCAGCAGCCAAGATCTCTATAGCGGGGGGGCGTCTAGGTCCGAGCAGTACTTC	CASSQDLYSGGASRSEQYF	TRBJ2-7	-	TRBD2	TRBV4-2
TGTGCCAGCAGCTCGCCGGACAATGAGCAGTTCTTC	CASSSPDNEQFF	TRBJ2-1	-	-	TRBV7-2
TGTGCCAGTGAAGGGGGAATTTACAATGAGCAGTTCTTC	CASEGGIYNEQFF	TRBJ2-1	-	-	TRBV27
TGTGCCAGCAGCGAATCCGGGGGAAACGGCTACACCTTC	CASSESGGNGYTF	TRBJ1-2	-	-	TRBV9
TGTGCCAGCACCGGGGGTAGGACTACCTACAATGAGCAGTTCTTC	CASTGGRTTYNEQFF	TRBJ2-1	-	-	TRBV7-9
TGTGCCAGCAGCTTGAGAAATAGGGGGGAAGGCGCACCCCTCCACTTT	CASSLRNRGEGAPLHF	TRBJ1-6	-	-	TRBV7-2
TGTGCCAGCCAAAATAGTGGGAGAACGGGCGAGCAGTACTTC	CASQNSGRTGEQYF	TRBJ2-7	-	-	TRBV6-5
TGTGCCAGCAGCTTAGGTGCAGCGTCGGAAAAACTGTTTTTT	CASSLGAASEKLFF	TRBJ1-4	once	-	TRBV7-9
TGTGCCAGCAGCCCCGAGACAGGGGTCAGCGAAAAACTGTTTTTT	CASSPETGVSEKLFF	TRBJ1-4	-	TRBD1	TRBV28
TGCGCCAGCAATCAAGGGGCTGCGATGTCAGATACGCAGTATTTT	CASNQGAAMSDTQYF	TRBJ2-3	-	-	TRBV5-1
TGCGCCAGCAGCCCAAAAATGGGACTAGCGGGAGTGTATAATGAGCAGTTCTTC	CASSPKMGLAGVYNEQFF	TRBJ2-1	-	TRBD2	TRBV4-3
TGTGCCAGCAGCCCCCGGACTAGCGGGAGGAAGACGCAGTACTTC	CASSPRTSGRKTQYF	TRBJ2-7	-	TRBD2	TRBV13
TGCAGTGCTACCGGGAATGAAAAACTGTTTTTT	CSATGNEKLFF	TRBJ1-4	-	-	TRBV20-1
TGCAGTGTTACAGACCGCACAGATACGCAGTATTTT	CSVTDRTDTQYF	TRBJ2-3	-	-	TRBV20-1
TGCAGTGCTAGAGATAACGGGGGGCAGTACTTC	CSARDNGGQYF	TRBJ2-7	once	-	TRBV20-1
TGCAGTGCTAGTGGTATGGCTTTCCGGGGAAGTATGAACACTGAAGCTTTCTTT	CSASGMAFRGSMNTEAFF	TRBJ1-1	many	-	TRBV20-1
TGCAGTGCTAAAAGCCCAGGGGACGGTGTCTATGGCTACACCTTC	CSAKSPGDGVYGYTF	TRBJ1-2	-	-	TRBV20-1
TGTGCCAGCAGTTCCACCAACAGAGGAGAGACCCAGTACTTC	CASSSTNRGETQYF	TRBJ2-5	few	-	TRBV12-3/TRBV12-4
TGTGCCAGCTCACCTTACACCTCTCCAAAAGGGGACGAGCAGTACTTC	CASSPYTSPKGDEQYF	TRBJ2-7	-	-	TRBV18
TGCAGCGTTGAGACTAGCGGGAGTGGCGAGCAGTACTTC	CSVETSGSGEQYF	TRBJ2-7	few	TRBD2	TRBV29-1
TGTGCCAGCAGCCGGATAGCCACAGATACGCAGTATTTT	CASSRIATDTQYF	TRBJ2-3	-	-	TRBV7-2
TGTGCCAGCAGCTTAGATGTAGCGGGAGTGTCCTACAATGAGCAGTTCTTC	CASSLDVAGVSYNEQFF	TRBJ2-1	-	TRBD2	TRBV7-9
TGTGCCAGCAGTGTCGATAGCGGGAGGGTCACAGATACGCAGTATTTT	CASSVDSGRVTDTQYF	TRBJ2-3	once	TRBD2	TRBV28
TGTGCCAGCAGCCCGTGGACTAGCGCCTTCTACGAGCAGTACTTC	CASSPWTSAFYEQYF	TRBJ2-7	-	TRBD2	TRBV7-6
TGTGCCTGGAGTGTAGGGGGGGGTTTCTCCTACAATGAGCAGTTCTTC	CAWSVGGGFSYNEQFF	TRBJ2-1	once	-	TRBV30
TGTGCCATCAGTGAAGGCCAACCCTACGAGCAGTACTTC	CAISEGQPYEQYF	TRBJ2-7	-	-	TRBV10-3
TGCAGCGTTGAACGAATGGGATCCAACTATGGCTACACCTTC	CSVERMGSNYGYTF	TRBJ1-2	-	-	TRBV29-1
TGTGCCAGCAGGGAACAAAGGGATGGCTACACCTTC	CASREQRDGYTF	TRBJ1-2	-	-	TRBV25-1
TGTGCCCTTGCGAGGACCGAGAACACCGGGGAGCTGTTTTTT	CALARTENTGELFF	TRBJ2-2	-	-	TRBV10-3
TGCAGTGCTAGAGGGGGAGACAGGGGTTACGAGCAGTACTTC	CSARGGDRGYEQYF	TRBJ2-7	few	TRBD1	TRBV20-1
TGTGCCAGCAGCTTGGAGTCAGGGACTGACGGCGGCTACACCTTC	CASSLESGTDGGYTF	TRBJ1-2	-	-	TRBV5-5
TGTGCCAGCACCGGACAGAACACTGAAGCTTTCTTT	CASTGQNTEAFF	TRBJ1-1	-	-	TRBV6-6
TGTGCCAGCAGCTTAAATCCGGGACTAGCGGCTCAAGAGACCCAGTACTTC	CASSLNPGLAAQETQYF	TRBJ2-5	-	TRBD2	TRBV7-3
TGCAGCGTTGAAGGGGACAGGGTCGGTGAAAAACTGTTTTTT	CSVEGDRVGEKLFF	TRBJ1-4	-	TRBD1	TRBV29-1
TGTGCCAGCAGTTTAGAGGCCGCCGAGCAGTACTTC	CASSLEAAEQYF	TRBJ2-7	-	-	TRBV12-3/TRBV12-4
TGTGCCAGCAGTCCCCTTAGGGGGGGAGAGTATGAGCAGTTCTTC	CASSPLRGGEYEQFF	TRBJ2-1	-	-	TRBV2
TGTGCCAGCAAGGGGGATAACTATGGCTACACCTTC	CASKGDNYGYTF	TRBJ1-2	few	-	TRBV9
TGTGCCAGCAGCTTAGCAGGGGATGGCACAGATACGCAGTATTTT	CASSLAGDGTDTQYF	TRBJ2-3	many	-	TRBV7-2
TGTGCCAGCAGCGTGGCTGGGGGGATGGATACGCAGTATTTT	CASSVAGGMDTQYF	TRBJ2-3	-	-	TRBV9
TGTGCCAGTTTCGAGGGGGCTGGGGAGCAGTACTTC	CASFEGAGEQYF	TRBJ2-7	-	TRBD1	TRBV10-3
TGTGCCAGCAGTGATTCTCGGGGGGCGGAAAACAATGAGCAGTTCTTC	CASSDSRGAENNEQFF	TRBJ2-1	-	-	TRBV25-1
TGTGCCAGCAGCGTGGGGACTAGCGGTAGCTCCTACAATGAGCAGTTCTTC	CASSVGTSGSSYNEQFF	TRBJ2-1	few	TRBD2	TRBV9
TGTGCCAGCAGGAACCTACTTACGGGTGGCAACTATGGCTACACCTTC	CASRNLLTGGNYGYTF	TRBJ1-2	few	-	TRBV5-6
TGTGCCAGCAGCCAAGTCGGCGGGAGGAGGGAGACCCAGTACTTC	CASSQVGGRRETQYF	TRBJ2-5	-	TRBD2	TRBV14
TGTGCCAGCAGTTACTCGGGTCGGGAGAACAGAGAGACCCAGTACTTC	CASSYSGRENRETQYF	TRBJ2-5	-	-	TRBV6-2/TRBV6-3
TGCAGCGTGGGGGGAACAGGGGCAGTACGCAATGAGCAGTTCTTC	CSVGGTGAVRNEQFF	TRBJ2-1	few	-	TRBV29-1
TGCAGTGCTAAAGACAGGGGCGGAAGCCCTGAAGCTTTCTTT	CSAKDRGGSPEAFF	TRBJ1-1	-	TRBD1	TRBV20-1
TGTGCCTGGAGTCCAGGGACTAGCGGAGCTACGCAATATTTT	CAWSPGTSGATQYF	TRBJ2-3	-	TRBD2	TRBV30
TGTGCCAGCAGCGAACTAGGACGGGATTTTTACGAGCAGTACTTC	CASSELGRDFYEQYF	TRBJ2-7	-	-	TRBV28